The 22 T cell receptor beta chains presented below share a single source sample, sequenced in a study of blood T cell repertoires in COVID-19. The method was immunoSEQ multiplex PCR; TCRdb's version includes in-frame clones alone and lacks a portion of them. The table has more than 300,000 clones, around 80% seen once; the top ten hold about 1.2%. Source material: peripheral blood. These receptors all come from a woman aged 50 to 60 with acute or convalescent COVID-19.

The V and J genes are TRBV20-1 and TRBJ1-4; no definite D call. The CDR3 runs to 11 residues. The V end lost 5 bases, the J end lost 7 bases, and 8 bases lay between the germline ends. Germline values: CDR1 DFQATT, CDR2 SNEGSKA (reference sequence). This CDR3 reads CSAPNPEKLFF. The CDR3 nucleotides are TGCAGTGCTCCCAATCCTGAAAAACTGTTTTTT.

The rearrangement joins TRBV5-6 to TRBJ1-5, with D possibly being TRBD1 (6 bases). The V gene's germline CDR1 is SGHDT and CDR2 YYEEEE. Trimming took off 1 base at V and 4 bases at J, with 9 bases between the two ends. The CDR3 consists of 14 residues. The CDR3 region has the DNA TGTGCCAGCAGCTTGTGGGGGCCGAATCAGCCCCAGCATTTT. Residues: CASSLWGPNQPQHF.

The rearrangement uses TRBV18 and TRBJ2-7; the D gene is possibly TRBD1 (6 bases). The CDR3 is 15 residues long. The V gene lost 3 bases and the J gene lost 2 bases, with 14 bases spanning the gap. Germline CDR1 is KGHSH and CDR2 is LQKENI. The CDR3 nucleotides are TGTGCCAGCTCACCGGCAACAGGGAATACCTACGAGCAGTACTTC. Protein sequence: CASSPATGNTYEQYF.

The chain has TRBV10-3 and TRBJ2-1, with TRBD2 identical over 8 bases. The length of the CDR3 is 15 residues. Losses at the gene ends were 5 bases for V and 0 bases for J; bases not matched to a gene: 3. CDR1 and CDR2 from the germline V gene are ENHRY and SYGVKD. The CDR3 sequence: CAISPREGSYNEQFF. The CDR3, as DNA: TGTGCCATCAGTCCCCGGGAGGGCTCCTACAATGAGCAGTTCTTC.

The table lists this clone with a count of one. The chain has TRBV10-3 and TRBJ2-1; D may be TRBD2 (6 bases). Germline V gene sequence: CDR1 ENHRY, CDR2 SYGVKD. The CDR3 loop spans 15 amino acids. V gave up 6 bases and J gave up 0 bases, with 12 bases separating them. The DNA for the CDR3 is TGTGCCATCAGCCCTGACGGGAGCTCCTACAATGAGCAGTTCTTC. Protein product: CAISPDGSSYNEQFF.

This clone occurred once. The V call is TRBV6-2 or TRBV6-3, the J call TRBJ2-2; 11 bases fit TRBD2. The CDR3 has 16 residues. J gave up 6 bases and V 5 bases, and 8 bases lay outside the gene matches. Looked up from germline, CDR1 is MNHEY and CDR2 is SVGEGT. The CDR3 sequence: CASSQTSGGEAGELFF. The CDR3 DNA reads TGTGCCAGCAGTCAAACTAGCGGGGGTGAAGCCGGGGAGCTGTTTTTT.

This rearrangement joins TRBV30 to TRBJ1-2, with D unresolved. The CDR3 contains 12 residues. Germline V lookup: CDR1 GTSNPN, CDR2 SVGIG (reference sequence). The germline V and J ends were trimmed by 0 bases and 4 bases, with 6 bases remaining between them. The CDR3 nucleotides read TGTGCCTGGAGTGTACAGACCTATGGCTACACCTTC. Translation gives CAWSVQTYGYTF.

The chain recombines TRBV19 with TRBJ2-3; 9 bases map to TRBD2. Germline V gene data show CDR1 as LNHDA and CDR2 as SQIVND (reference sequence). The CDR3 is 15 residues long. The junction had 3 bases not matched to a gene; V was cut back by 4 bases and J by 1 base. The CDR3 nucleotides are TGTGCCAGTAGTAGATGGACTAGCGGCACAGATACGCAGTATTTT. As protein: CASSRWTSGTDTQYF.

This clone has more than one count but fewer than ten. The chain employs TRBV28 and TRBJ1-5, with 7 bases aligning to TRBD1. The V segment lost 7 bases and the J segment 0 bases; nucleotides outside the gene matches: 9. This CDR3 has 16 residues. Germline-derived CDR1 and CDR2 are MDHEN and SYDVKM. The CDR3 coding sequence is TGTGCCAGCAATACACAGGGGTCGGGTAGCAATCAGCCCCAGCATTTT. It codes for CASNTQGSGSNQPQHF. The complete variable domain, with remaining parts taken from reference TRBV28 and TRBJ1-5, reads DVKVTQSSRYLVKRTGEKVFLECVQDMDHENMFWYRQDPGLGLRLIYFSYDVKMKEKGDIPEGYSVSREKKERFSLILESASTNQTSMYLCASNTQGSGSNQPQHFGDGTRLSIL.

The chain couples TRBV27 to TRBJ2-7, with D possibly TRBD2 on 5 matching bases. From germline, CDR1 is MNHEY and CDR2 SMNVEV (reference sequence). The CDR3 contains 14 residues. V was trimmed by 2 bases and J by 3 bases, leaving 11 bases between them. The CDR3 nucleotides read TGTGCCAGCAGTTTAAGATTCGGGGACTACGAGCAGTACTTC. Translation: CASSLRFGDYEQYF.

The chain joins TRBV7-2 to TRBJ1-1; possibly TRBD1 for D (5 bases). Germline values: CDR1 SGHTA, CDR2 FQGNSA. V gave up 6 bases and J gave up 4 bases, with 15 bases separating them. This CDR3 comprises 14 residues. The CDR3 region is CASRPGGSSTEAFF. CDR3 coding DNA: TGTGCCAGCAGACCGGGGGGGTCGTCCACTGAAGCTTTCTTT. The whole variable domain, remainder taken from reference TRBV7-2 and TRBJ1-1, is GAGVSQSPSNKVTEKGKDVELRCDPISGHTALYWYRQSLGQGLEFLIYFQGNSAPDKSGLPSDRFSAERTGGSVSTLTIQRTQQEDSAVYLCASRPGGSSTEAFFGQGTRLTVV.

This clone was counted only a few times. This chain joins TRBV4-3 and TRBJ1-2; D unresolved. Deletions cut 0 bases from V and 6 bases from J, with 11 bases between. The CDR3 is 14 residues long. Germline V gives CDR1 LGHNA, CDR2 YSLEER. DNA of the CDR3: TGCGCCAGCAGCCAAGATGAGCCCCGAGATGGCTACACCTTC. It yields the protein CASSQDEPRDGYTF.

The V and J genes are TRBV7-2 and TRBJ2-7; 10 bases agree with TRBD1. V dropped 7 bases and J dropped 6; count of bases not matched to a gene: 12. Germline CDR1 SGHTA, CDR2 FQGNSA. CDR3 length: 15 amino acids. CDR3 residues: CASIYSGTGVGEQYF. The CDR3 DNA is TGTGCCAGCATCTATTCCGGGACAGGGGTCGGCGAGCAGTACTTC.

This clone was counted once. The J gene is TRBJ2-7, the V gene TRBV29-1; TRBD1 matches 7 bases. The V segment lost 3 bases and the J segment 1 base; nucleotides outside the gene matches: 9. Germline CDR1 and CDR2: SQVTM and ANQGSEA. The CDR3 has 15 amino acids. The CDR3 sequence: CSVDGEGAGSYEQYF. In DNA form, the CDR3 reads TGCAGCGTTGATGGTGAGGGGGCTGGTTCCTACGAGCAGTACTTC.

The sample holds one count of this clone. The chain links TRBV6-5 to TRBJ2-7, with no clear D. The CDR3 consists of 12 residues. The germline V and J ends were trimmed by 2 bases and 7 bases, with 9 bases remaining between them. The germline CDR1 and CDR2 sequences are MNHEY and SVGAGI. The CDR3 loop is CASSYSPSEQYF. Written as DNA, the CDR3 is TGTGCCAGCAGTTACAGCCCCTCGGAGCAGTACTTC.

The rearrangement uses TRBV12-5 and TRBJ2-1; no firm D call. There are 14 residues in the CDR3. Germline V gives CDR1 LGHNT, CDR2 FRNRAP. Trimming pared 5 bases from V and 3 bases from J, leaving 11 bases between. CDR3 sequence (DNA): TGTGCTAGTGGTCCCGAGATGAGCTACAATGAGCAGTTCTTC. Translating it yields CASGPEMSYNEQFF.

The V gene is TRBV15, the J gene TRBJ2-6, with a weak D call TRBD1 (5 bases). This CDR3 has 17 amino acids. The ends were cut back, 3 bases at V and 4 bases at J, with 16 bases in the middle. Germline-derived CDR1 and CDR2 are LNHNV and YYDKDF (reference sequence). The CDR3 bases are TGTGCCACCAGCAGTCTATCTCAGGGTGACGGGGCCAACGTCCTGACTTTC. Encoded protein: CATSSLSQGDGANVLTF. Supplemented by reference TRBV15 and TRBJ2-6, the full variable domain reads DAMVIQNPRYQVTQFGKPVTLSCSQTLNHNVMYWYQQKSSQAPKLLFHYYDKDFNNEADTPDNFQSRRPNTSFCFLDIRSPGLGDTAMYLCATSSLSQGDGANVLTFGAGSRLTVL.

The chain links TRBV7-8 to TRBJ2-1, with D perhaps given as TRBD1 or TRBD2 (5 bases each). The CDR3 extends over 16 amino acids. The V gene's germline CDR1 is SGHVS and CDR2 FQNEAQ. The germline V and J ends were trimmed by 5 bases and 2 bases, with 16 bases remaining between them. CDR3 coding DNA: TGTGCCAGCAGCCGAGGGGCAGGGCGCCCCTACAATGAGCAGTTCTTC. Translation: CASSRGAGRPYNEQFF.

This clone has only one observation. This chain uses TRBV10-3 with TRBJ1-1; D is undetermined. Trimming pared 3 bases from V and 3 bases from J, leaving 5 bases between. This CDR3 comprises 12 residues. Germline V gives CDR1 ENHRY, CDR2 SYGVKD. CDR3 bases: TGTGCCATCAGTGAACCAGACACTGAAGCTTTCTTT. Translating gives CAISEPDTEAFF.

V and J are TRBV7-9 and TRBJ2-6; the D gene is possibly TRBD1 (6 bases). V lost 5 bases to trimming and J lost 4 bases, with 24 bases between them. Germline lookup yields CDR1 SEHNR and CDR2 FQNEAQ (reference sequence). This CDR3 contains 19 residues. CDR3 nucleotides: TGTGCCAGCAGCCCGAGGGCCACCAGGACAGCCGGAGGGGCCAACGTCCTGACTTTC. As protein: CASSPRATRTAGGANVLTF.

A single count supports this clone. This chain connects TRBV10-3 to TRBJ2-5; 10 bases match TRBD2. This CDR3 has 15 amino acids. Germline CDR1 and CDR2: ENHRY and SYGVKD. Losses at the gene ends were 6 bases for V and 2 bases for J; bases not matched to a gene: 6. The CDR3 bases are TGTGCCATCAGCCCTAGGACTAGCGGACAAGAGACCCAGTACTTC. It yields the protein CAISPRTSGQETQYF.

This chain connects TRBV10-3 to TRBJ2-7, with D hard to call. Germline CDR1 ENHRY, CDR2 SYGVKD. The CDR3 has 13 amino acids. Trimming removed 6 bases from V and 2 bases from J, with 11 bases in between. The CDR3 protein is CAIRSPTTYEQYF. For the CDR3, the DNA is TGTGCCATCAGGAGTCCAACGACCTACGAGCAGTACTTC.